This TCR beta chain was sequenced during a study of T cells after yellow fever vaccination. V gave up 1 base and J gave up 2 bases; unmatched junction bases: 9. The CDR3 extends over 17 amino acids. Germline CDR1 SGHAT, CDR2 FQNNGV. Study conclusions and caveats: Clonotypes appearing in both CD4 and CD8 compartments existed, and their share was small.

This clonotype was observed many times. Its antigen remains unknown. As TCR cDNA was made by 5'RACE template switching, a universal primer site and UMIs were added. TCRdb reprocessed the 5' RACE reads via MiXCR and lists one record per CDR3 protein. The top ten hold roughly a sixth of the sample, which has over 300,000 distinct CDR3 sequences, roughly 6.8% seen once. This sample comprised PBMCs, obtained 45 days after the first yellow fever vaccination. This chain joins TRBV11-2 and TRBJ2-3; 7 bases align to TRBD2. This clonotype was sampled from a man younger than 35 who received the YFV17D yellow fever vaccine. This CDR3 is CASSLGRTSWDTDTQYF. In nucleotides, the CDR3 is TGTGCCAGCAGCTTAGGACGGACTAGTTGGGACACAGATACGCAGTATTTT.